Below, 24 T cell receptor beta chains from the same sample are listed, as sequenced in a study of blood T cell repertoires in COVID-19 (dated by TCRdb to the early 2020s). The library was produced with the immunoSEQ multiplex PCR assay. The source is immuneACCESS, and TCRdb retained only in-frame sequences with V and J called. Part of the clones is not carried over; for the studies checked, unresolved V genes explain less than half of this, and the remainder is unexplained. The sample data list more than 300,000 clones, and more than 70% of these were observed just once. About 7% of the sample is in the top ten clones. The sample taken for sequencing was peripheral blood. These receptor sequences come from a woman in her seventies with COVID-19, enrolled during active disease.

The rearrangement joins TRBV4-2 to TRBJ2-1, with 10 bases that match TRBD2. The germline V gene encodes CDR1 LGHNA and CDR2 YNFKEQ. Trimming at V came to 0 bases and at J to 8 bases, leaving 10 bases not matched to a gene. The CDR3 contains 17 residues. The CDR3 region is CASSQDVAGGPGDEQFF. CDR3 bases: TGTGCCAGCAGCCAAGATGTAGCGGGGGGCCCCGGTGATGAGCAGTTCTTC.

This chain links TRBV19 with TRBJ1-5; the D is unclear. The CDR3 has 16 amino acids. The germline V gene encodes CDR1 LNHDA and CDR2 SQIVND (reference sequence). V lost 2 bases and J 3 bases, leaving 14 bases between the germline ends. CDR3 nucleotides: TGTGCCAGTAGTATATCGCTCCAAGCCTACAATCAGCCCCAGCATTTT. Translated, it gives CASSISLQAYNQPQHF.

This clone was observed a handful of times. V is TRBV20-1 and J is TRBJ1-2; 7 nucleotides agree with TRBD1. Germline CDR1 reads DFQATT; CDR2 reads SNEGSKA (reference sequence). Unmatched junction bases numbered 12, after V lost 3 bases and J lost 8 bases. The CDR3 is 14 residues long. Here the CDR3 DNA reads TGCAGTGCTAGTCAGTTCGAGACAGGGATCGGCTACACCTTC. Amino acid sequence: CSASQFETGIGYTF.

The CDR3, as DNA: TGTGCCAGCAGCGTAGCGGGGGGCTTTTTGTCGAACACTGAAGCTTTCTTT. It is translated as CASSVAGGFLSNTEAFF. The chain uses TRBV9 and TRBJ1-1; D is perhaps TRBD1 (6 bases). The ends were cut back, 0 bases at V and 1 base at J, with 16 bases in the middle. The CDR3 is 17 residues long. CDR1 SGDLS and CDR2 YYNGEE come from the germline V gene.

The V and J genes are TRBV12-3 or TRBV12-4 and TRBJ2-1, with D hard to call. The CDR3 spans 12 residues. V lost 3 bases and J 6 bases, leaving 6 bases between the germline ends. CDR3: CASSLGSNEQFF. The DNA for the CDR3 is TGTGCCAGCAGTTTGGGCTCCAATGAGCAGTTCTTC.

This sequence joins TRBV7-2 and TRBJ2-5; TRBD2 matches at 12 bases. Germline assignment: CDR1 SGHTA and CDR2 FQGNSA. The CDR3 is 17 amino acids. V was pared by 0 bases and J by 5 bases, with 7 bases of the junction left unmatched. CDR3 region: CASSLASTSGGFETQYF. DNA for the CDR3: TGTGCCAGCAGCTTAGCGTCCACTAGCGGGGGGTTTGAGACCCAGTACTTC. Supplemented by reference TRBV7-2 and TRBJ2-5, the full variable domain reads GAGVSQSPSNKVTEKGKDVELRCDPISGHTALYWYRQSLGQGLEFLIYFQGNSAPDKSGLPSDRFSAERTGGSVSTLTIQRTQQEDSAVYLCASSLASTSGGFETQYFGPGTRLLVL.

This CDR3 reads CASSLHRGNEKLFF. For the CDR3, the DNA is TGTGCCAGCAGCTTGCACAGGGGAAATGAAAAACTGTTTTTT. The gene calls are TRBV5-6 and TRBJ1-4; 7 bases align to TRBD1. CDR3 length: 14 amino acids. V dropped 1 base and J dropped 5; count of bases not matched to a gene: 2. Germline loops: CDR1 SGHDT, CDR2 YYEEEE.

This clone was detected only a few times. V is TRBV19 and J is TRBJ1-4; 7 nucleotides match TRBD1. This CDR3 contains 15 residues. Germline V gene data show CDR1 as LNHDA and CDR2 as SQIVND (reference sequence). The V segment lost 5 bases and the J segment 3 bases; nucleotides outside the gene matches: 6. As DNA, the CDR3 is TGTGCCAGTAGTCGGGAGGGGGCCTCTAATGAAAAACTGTTTTTT. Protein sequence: CASSREGASNEKLFF.

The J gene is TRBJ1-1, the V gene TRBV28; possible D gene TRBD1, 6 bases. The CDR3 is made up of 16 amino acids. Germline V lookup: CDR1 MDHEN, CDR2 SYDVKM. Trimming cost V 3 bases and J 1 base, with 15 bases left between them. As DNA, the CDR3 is TGTGCCAGCAGTTTGGATAAACAGGGCAGGAACACTGAAGCTTTCTTT. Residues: CASSLDKQGRNTEAFF.

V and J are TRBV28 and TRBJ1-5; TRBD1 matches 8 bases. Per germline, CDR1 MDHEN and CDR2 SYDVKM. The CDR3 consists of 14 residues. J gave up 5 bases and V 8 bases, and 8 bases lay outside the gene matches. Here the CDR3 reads CASAEDRGDQPQHF. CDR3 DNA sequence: TGTGCCAGCGCAGAAGACAGGGGCGATCAGCCCCAGCATTTT.

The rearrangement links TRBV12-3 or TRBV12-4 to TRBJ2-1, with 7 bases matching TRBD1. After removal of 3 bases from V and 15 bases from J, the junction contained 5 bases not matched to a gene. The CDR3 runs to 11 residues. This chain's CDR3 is CASSFTGAVFF. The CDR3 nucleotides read TGTGCCAGCAGTTTCACAGGGGCGGTGTTCTTC.

As DNA, the CDR3 is TGTGCCAGCAGCTTAGCGCCGGGGAGAGGAGAGCCCCAGCATTTT. Translation gives CASSLAPGRGEPQHF. J is TRBJ1-5 and V is TRBV7-9; D unresolved. V was pared by 0 bases and J by 8 bases, with 14 bases between. The CDR3 loop spans 15 amino acids. The germline gives CDR1 SEHNR, CDR2 FQNEAQ (reference sequence).

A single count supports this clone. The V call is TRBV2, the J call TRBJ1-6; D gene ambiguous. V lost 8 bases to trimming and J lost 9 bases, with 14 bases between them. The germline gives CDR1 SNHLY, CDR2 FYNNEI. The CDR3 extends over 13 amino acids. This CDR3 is CASCLDTRSPLHF. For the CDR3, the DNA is TGTGCCAGCTGTCTTGACACCCGTTCACCCCTCCACTTT.

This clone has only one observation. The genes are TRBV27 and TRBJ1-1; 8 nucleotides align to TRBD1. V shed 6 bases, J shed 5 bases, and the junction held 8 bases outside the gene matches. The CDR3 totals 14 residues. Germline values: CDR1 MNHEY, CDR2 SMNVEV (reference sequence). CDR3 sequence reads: CASSDSRGRTEAFF. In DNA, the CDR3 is TGTGCCAGCAGCGACAGCAGGGGGCGGACTGAAGCTTTCTTT.

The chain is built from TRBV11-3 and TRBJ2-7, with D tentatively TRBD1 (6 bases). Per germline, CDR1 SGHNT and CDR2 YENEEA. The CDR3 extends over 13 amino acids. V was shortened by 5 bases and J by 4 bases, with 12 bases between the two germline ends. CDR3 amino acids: CASSKTGPYEQYF. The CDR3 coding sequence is TGTGCCAGCAGCAAGACAGGACCTTACGAGCAGTACTTC.

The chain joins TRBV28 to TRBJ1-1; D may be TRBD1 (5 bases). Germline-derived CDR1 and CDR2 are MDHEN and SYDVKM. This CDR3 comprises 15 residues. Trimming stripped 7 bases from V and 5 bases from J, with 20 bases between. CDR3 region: CASNGQGGEKTEAFF. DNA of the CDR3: TGTGCCAGCAATGGCCAGGGAGGAGAAAAGACTGAAGCTTTCTTT. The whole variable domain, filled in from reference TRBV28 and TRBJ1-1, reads DVKVTQSSRYLVKRTGEKVFLECVQDMDHENMFWYRQDPGLGLRLIYFSYDVKMKEKGDIPEGYSVSREKKERFSLILESASTNQTSMYLCASNGQGGEKTEAFFGQGTRLTVV.

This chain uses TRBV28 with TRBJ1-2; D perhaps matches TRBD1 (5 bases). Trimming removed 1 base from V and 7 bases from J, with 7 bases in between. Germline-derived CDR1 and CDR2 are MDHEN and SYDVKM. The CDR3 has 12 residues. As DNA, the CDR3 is TGTGCCAGCAGTTTATACAGGTTTGGCTACACCTTC. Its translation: CASSLYRFGYTF.

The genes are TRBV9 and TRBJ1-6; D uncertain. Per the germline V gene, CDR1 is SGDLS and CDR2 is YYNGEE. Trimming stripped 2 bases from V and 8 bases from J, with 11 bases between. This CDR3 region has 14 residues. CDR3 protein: CASSVGGLDSPLHF. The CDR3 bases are TGTGCCAGCAGCGTTGGAGGCCTTGATTCACCCCTCCACTTT.

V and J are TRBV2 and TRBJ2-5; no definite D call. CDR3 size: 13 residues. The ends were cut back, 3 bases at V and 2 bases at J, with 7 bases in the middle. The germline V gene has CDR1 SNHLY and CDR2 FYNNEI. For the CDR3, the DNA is TGTGCCAGCAGTGAGGGCGCTCAAGAGACCCAGTACTTC. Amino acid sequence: CASSEGAQETQYF.

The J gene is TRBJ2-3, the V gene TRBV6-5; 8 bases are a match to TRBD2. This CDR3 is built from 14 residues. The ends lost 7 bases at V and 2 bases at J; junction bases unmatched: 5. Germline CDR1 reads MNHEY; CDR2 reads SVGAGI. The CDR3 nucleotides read TGTGCCAGCATGGGTAGCGGGGCCACAGATACGCAGTATTTT. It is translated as CASMGSGATDTQYF.

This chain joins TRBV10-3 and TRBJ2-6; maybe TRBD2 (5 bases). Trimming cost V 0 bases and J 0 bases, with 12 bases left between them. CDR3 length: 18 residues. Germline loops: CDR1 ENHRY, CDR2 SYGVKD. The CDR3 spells CAISESTGYSSGANVLTF. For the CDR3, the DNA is TGTGCCATCAGTGAGTCGACGGGGTACAGCTCTGGGGCCAACGTCCTGACTTTC.

The CDR3: CASSVTTVSNQPQHF. In DNA form, the CDR3 reads TGTGCCAGTAGTGTCACCACAGTAAGCAATCAGCCCCAGCATTTT. This chain joins TRBV19 and TRBJ1-5; D ambiguous. V was shortened by 5 bases and J by 1 base, with 12 bases between the two germline ends. The CDR3 length is 15 residues. Germline loops: CDR1 LNHDA, CDR2 SQIVND (reference sequence).

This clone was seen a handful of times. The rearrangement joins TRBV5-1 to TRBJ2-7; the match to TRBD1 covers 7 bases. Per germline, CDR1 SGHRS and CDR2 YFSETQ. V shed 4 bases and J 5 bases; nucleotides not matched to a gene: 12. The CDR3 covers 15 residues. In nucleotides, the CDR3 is TGCGCCAGCAGCCCCGGGACAGCGAAGTCCCACGAGCAGTACTTC. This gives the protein CASSPGTAKSHEQYF.

The CDR3 DNA is TGCAGCGTTGAACGGGGGAATGGCTACACCTTC. Translating gives CSVERGNGYTF. The chain combines TRBV29-1 with TRBJ1-2, with D tentatively TRBD1 (5 bases). The germline CDR1 and CDR2 sequences are SQVTM and ANQGSEA. The V end was cut by 2 bases, the J end by 6 bases, with 7 bases between. CDR3 length: 11 residues.